These 7 T cell receptor beta chains came from one sample sequenced in a study of Tregs in tolerant kidney transplant recipients. Generated by immunoSEQ multiplex PCR, the TCRdb table keeps only in-frame clones and is missing some. The sample lists around 64,000 clones; over 75% were seen once. Recipients received nonmyeloablative bone marrow transplants from related graft donors, with transient mixed chimerism. The sequences come from CD4+ T cells from blood (PBMCs), collected 6 months after the transplant. Receptors were obtained from a human patient who received a combined kidney and bone marrow transplant. Part of the T cell pool may stem from the graft donor.

The rearrangement links TRBV6-5 to TRBJ1-2; D is perhaps TRBD1 (5 bases). CDR1 is MNHEY and CDR2 is SVGAGI in the germline V gene. V lost 0 bases to trimming and J lost 2 bases, with 10 bases between them. The CDR3 sequence is 15 residues long. As DNA, the CDR3 is TGTGCCAGCAGTTACTCGCGAGACAGAAACTATGGCTACACCTTC. This codes for CASSYSRDRNYGYTF.

The rearrangement uses TRBV28 and TRBJ1-5; a weak D match, TRBD1 (6 bases). V lost 4 bases to trimming and J lost 6 bases, with 16 bases between them. Germline assignment: CDR1 MDHEN and CDR2 SYDVKM. CDR3 length: 15 amino acids. CDR3 residues: CASSSNRAGGQPQHF. The CDR3, as DNA: TGTGCCAGCAGTTCCAACAGGGCTGGGGGTCAGCCCCAGCATTTT. Drawing the rest from reference TRBV28 and TRBJ1-5, the complete variable domain is DVKVTQSSRYLVKRTGEKVFLECVQDMDHENMFWYRQDPGLGLRLIYFSYDVKMKEKGDIPEGYSVSREKKERFSLILESASTNQTSMYLCASSSNRAGGQPQHFGDGTRLSIL.

A remark on this clone: Other nucleotide sequences in the sample specify the same CDR3. The rearrangement links TRBV7-2 to TRBJ2-1, with TRBD2 matching over 8 bases. Trimming at V came to 4 bases and at J to 0 bases, leaving 2 bases not matched to a gene. CDR3 size: 15 residues. Germline assignment: CDR1 SGHTA and CDR2 FQGNSA. The CDR3 DNA reads as TGTGCCAGCAGCTCCGGGACTAGCTCCTACAATGAGCAGTTCTTC. This codes for CASSSGTSSYNEQFF. Full variable domain (rest looked up from reference TRBV7-2 and TRBJ2-1): GAGVSQSPSNKVTEKGKDVELRCDPISGHTALYWYRQSLGQGLEFLIYFQGNSAPDKSGLPSDRFSAERTGGSVSTLTIQRTQQEDSAVYLCASSSGTSSYNEQFFGPGTRLTVL.

The chain joins TRBV13 to TRBJ2-5, with a tentative D call TRBD2 (6 bases). Trimming pared 5 bases from V and 5 bases from J, leaving 21 bases between. Looked up from germline, CDR1 is PRHDT and CDR2 is FYEKMQ (reference sequence). The CDR3 loop spans 16 amino acids. The CDR3, as DNA: TGTGCCAGCAGCCGGGCCGTATTCAGCGCGGGGGAGACCCAGTACTTC. Translated: CASSRAVFSAGETQYF. The variable domain in full, completed from reference TRBV13 and TRBJ2-5, reads AAGVIQSPRHLIKEKRETATLKCYPIPRHDTVYWYQQGPGQDPQFLISFYEKMQSDKGSIPDRFSAQQFSDYHSELNMSSLELGDSALYFCASSRAVFSAGETQYFGPGTRLLVL.

The rearrangement joins TRBV5-1 to TRBJ2-7; 9 bases agree with TRBD2. The CDR3 has 16 amino acids. Per the germline V gene, CDR1 is SGHRS and CDR2 is YFSETQ. V was pared by 2 bases and J by 3 bases, with 9 bases of the junction left unmatched. The CDR3 is CASSLLAGARNYEQYF. The CDR3, as DNA: TGCGCCAGCAGCTTATTAGCGGGAGCCAGAAACTACGAGCAGTACTTC.

This chain joins TRBV19 and TRBJ1-2; 8 nucleotides match TRBD1. V was clipped by 10 bases and J by 8 bases; unmatched bases: 18. The CDR3 has 15 amino acids. Per the germline V gene, CDR1 is LNHDA and CDR2 is SQIVND (reference sequence). The CDR3 nucleotides read TGTGCCACCCAAGGACAGGGTTTAATAGGTAGCGGCTACACCTTC. This encodes CATQGQGLIGSGYTF.

The chain recombines TRBV19 with TRBJ2-1; 7 positions agree with TRBD1. V was clipped by 9 bases and J by 2 bases; unmatched bases: 10. CDR3 size: 15 residues. Germline CDR1 LNHDA, CDR2 SQIVND (reference sequence). Here the CDR3 DNA reads TGTGCCAGCACCTCCCGGGACAGACCCTACAATGAGCAGTTCTTC. Translating gives CASTSRDRPYNEQFF.